Sequencing of this T cell receptor (beta chain) was carried out in a study of CD8 T cells in ankylosing spondylitis. In this sample, this clonotype turned up many times. Its specificity is not known. Germline CDR1 MNHEY, CDR2 SMNVEV (reference sequence). V lost 6 bases and J lost 9, with 9 bases in between. The CDR3 spans 12 residues. Study-wide results and limits: Reports of some motif variants in reactive arthritis synovial fluid and blood predate this one.

Each CDR3 protein gets one entry after TCRdb re-called the 5' RACE reads with MiXCR. The table has approximately 350,000 distinct CDR3 sequences, 20% to 25% seen once. Material for sequencing was blood, either unsorted or a sorted T cell fraction (not recorded which). The sequence came from a male donor with ankylosing spondylitis or in good health (not recorded which). The rearrangement links TRBV27 to TRBJ1-6, with D possibly matching TRBD1 (5 bases). CDR3 coding DNA: TGTGCCAGCAGCGTCGGGGGTTCACCCCTCCACTTT. Amino acid sequence: CASSVGGSPLHF.